Each of the 18 T cell receptor beta chains below was sequenced from the same sample in a study of blood T cell repertoires in COVID-19. Data came from immunoSEQ multiplex PCR; TCRdb stores just in-frame clones and leaves some out. The table includes about 290,000 clones, around four fifths detected once. Sequencing was carried out using peripheral blood. These receptors all stem from a woman in her forties or fifties with active or convalescent COVID-19.

The rearrangement joins TRBV18 to TRBJ1-2; D is undetermined. This CDR3 spans 15 amino acids. CDR1 and CDR2 (germline): KGHSH, LQKENI. Trimming stripped 3 bases from V and 4 bases from J, with 15 bases between. CDR3 amino acids: CASSPGSASSYGYTF. In DNA, the CDR3 is TGTGCCAGCTCACCCGGGTCTGCGTCAAGCTATGGCTACACCTTC.

J is TRBJ1-5 and V is TRBV5-5; 8 bases line up with TRBD1. V shed 4 bases, J shed 2 bases, and the junction held 5 bases outside the gene matches. Per germline, CDR1 SGHKS and CDR2 YYEKEE (reference sequence). This CDR3 region has 15 residues. The CDR3 region is CASSPDRDGNQPQHF. The CDR3 coding sequence is TGTGCCAGCAGCCCGGACAGGGACGGCAATCAGCCCCAGCATTTT.

The chain uses TRBV28 and TRBJ1-1; 8 positions match TRBD1. Germline assignment: CDR1 MDHEN and CDR2 SYDVKM. V shed 6 bases, J shed 5 bases, and the junction held 8 bases outside the gene matches. The length of the CDR3 is 14 residues. In DNA, the CDR3 is TGTGCCAGCAGATTGCACAGGGGGGGGACTGAAGCTTTCTTT. It codes for CASRLHRGGTEAFF.

This chain uses TRBV5-1 with TRBJ1-1; 7 positions agree with TRBD1. With 4 bases clipped from V and 1 base from J, the junction kept 4 bases outside the gene matches. The CDR3 is 14 amino acids. From germline, CDR1 is SGHRS and CDR2 YFSETQ. The CDR3 reads CASSPDRPNTEAFF. The CDR3 DNA sequence: TGCGCCAGCAGCCCGGACAGGCCGAACACTGAAGCTTTCTTT. Using reference TRBV5-1 and TRBJ1-1 for the parts outside the CDR3, the full variable domain is KAGVTQTPRYLIKTRGQQVTLSCSPISGHRSVSWYQQTPGQGLQFLFEYFSETQRNKGNFPGRFSGRQFSNSRSEMNVSTLELGDSALYLCASSPDRPNTEAFFGQGTRLTVV.

The gene calls are TRBV7-2 and TRBJ1-1, with TRBD1 matching 7 bases. The CDR3 is 14 residues long. Germline CDR1 is SGHTA and CDR2 is FQGNSA. With 5 bases clipped from V and 5 bases from J, the junction kept 8 bases outside the gene matches. CDR3 residues: CASSTRQGRTEAFF. Here the CDR3 DNA reads TGTGCCAGCAGCACTAGACAGGGTAGAACTGAAGCTTTCTTT.

The CDR3 sequence: CASSLAISGIRDTQYF. DNA of the CDR3: TGTGCCAGCAGCTTAGCGATTAGCGGGATTAGAGATACGCAGTATTTT. The chain carries TRBV7-2 and TRBJ2-3, with 8 bases that match TRBD2. Germline CDR1 SGHTA, CDR2 FQGNSA. This CDR3 is built from 16 residues. V lost 0 bases and J lost 5; bases outside the gene matches: 7.

The chain uses TRBV29-1 and TRBJ1-3; D remains ambiguous. Germline V gene data show CDR1 as SQVTM and CDR2 as ANQGSEA. The CDR3 has 13 residues. CDR3 sequence: CSGVRGSGNTIYF. The CDR3 bases are TGCAGTGGGGTTCGGGGTTCTGGAAACACCATATATTTT.

This clone appeared once. Written as DNA, the CDR3 is TGTGCCAGCAGCACCGGCCGGGACAGGGGTTCACCCCTCCACTTT. This sequence encodes CASSTGRDRGSPLHF. V gene TRBV9 combines with J gene TRBJ1-6, with 10 bases lining up with TRBD1. The CDR3 contains 15 residues. Per the germline V gene, CDR1 is SGDLS and CDR2 is YYNGEE. With V trimmed by 4 bases and J by 9 bases, 7 bases remained unmatched.

Points on this clone: At one of its ends the junction is not consistent with the germline gene, which may arise from a read error. The V call is TRBV24-1, the J call TRBJ2-6; TRBD1 is a possible D gene (6 bases). The CDR3 loop spans 13 amino acids. Germline V lookup: CDR1 KGHDR, CDR2 SFDVKD. Here the CDR3 reads CATSGKGDNVLTF. CDR3 nucleotide sequence: TGTGCCACCAGCGGAAAGGGGGACAACGTCCTGACTTTC.

V is TRBV19 and J is TRBJ2-1; 12 bases fit TRBD2. V lost 7 bases, J lost 7 bases, and 11 bases stayed unmatched. The germline gives CDR1 LNHDA, CDR2 SQIVND (reference sequence). This CDR3 contains 16 residues. CDR3 nucleotides: TGTGCCAGTATGAGGGCTAGCGGGAGGGGCTGGAATGAGCAGTTCTTC. Its protein product is CASMRASGRGWNEQFF.

This chain uses TRBV10-3 with TRBJ2-1; 8 positions agree with TRBD2. J lost 6 bases, V lost 8 bases, and 6 bases had no gene match. CDR3 length equals 13 residues. Germline V gene data show CDR1 as ENHRY and CDR2 as SYGVKD. The CDR3 loop is CAIAPGTSNEQFF. DNA of the CDR3: TGTGCCATCGCACCGGGGACTAGCAATGAGCAGTTCTTC.

This clone has ten or more counts. Within the sample, other DNA sequences also encode this same CDR3. The rearrangement links TRBV2 to TRBJ1-5; 9 bases map to TRBD1. The CDR3 spans 14 residues. V shed 4 bases and J 2 bases; nucleotides not matched to a gene: 0. Per germline, CDR1 SNHLY and CDR2 FYNNEI. CDR3 DNA sequence: TGTGCCAGCAGTGGGACAGGGGGCAATCAGCCCCAGCATTTT. As protein: CASSGTGGNQPQHF.

This chain joins TRBV24-1 and TRBJ2-1; TRBD2 agrees at 11 bases. This CDR3 spans 18 amino acids. Germline V lookup: CDR1 KGHDR, CDR2 SFDVKD. Trimming cost V 1 base and J 5 bases; bases outside gene matches: 9. The CDR3 protein is CATSDLGTLAGVNNEQFF. The CDR3 DNA sequence: TGTGCCACCAGTGATTTAGGGACACTAGCGGGAGTGAACAATGAGCAGTTCTTC.

The V and J genes are TRBV5-1 and TRBJ2-7; 11 nucleotides match TRBD2. With V trimmed by 4 bases and J by 4 bases, 13 bases remained unmatched. Germline V lookup: CDR1 SGHRS, CDR2 YFSETQ. This CDR3 contains 17 residues. CDR3 amino acids: CASSGGSSGRKSYEQYF. CDR3 DNA sequence: TGCGCCAGCAGCGGGGGGTCTAGCGGGAGGAAGAGTTACGAGCAGTACTTC.

The chain has TRBV28 and TRBJ2-7, with TRBD1 identical over 10 bases. Germline trimming cut 3 bases from V and 5 bases from J; bases unmatched to any gene: 10. The CDR3 spans 16 residues. Germline V gene data show CDR1 as MDHEN and CDR2 as SYDVKM. The CDR3 protein is CASSFPDRGLIHEQYF. The CDR3 DNA reads TGTGCCAGCAGTTTCCCCGACAGGGGGCTAATCCACGAGCAGTACTTC.

The table lists this clone with a count of one. The chain carries TRBV15 and TRBJ2-7; weak D call: TRBD1 (6 bases). CDR3 size: 16 residues. Trimming took 2 bases from V and 3 from J, leaving 17 bases between them. Germline V gene sequence: CDR1 LNHNV, CDR2 YYDKDF (reference sequence). CDR3 in amino acids: CATSRMSTGRVYEQYF. Here the CDR3 DNA reads TGTGCCACCAGCAGAATGAGCACAGGGCGAGTCTACGAGCAGTACTTC.

This chain connects TRBV25-1 to TRBJ1-4; 8 bases line up with TRBD1. CDR3 length: 16 residues. The germline V gene has CDR1 MGHDK and CDR2 SYGVNS. J was trimmed by 6 bases and V by 0 bases; bases with no gene match: 6. The CDR3 reads CASSEYTGTGDEKLFF. In DNA, the CDR3 is TGTGCCAGCAGTGAATATACGGGGACAGGAGATGAAAAACTGTTTTTT.

The V and J genes are TRBV5-1 and TRBJ2-5, with a tentative D call TRBD1 (5 bases). CDR1 and CDR2 from the germline V gene are SGHRS and YFSETQ. Between the trimmed V and J ends, which lost 2 bases and 2 bases, there was a span of 10 bases. This CDR3 region has 14 residues. CDR3 amino acids: CASSFPGNQETQYF. DNA for the CDR3: TGCGCCAGCAGCTTTCCAGGGAATCAAGAGACCCAGTACTTC.